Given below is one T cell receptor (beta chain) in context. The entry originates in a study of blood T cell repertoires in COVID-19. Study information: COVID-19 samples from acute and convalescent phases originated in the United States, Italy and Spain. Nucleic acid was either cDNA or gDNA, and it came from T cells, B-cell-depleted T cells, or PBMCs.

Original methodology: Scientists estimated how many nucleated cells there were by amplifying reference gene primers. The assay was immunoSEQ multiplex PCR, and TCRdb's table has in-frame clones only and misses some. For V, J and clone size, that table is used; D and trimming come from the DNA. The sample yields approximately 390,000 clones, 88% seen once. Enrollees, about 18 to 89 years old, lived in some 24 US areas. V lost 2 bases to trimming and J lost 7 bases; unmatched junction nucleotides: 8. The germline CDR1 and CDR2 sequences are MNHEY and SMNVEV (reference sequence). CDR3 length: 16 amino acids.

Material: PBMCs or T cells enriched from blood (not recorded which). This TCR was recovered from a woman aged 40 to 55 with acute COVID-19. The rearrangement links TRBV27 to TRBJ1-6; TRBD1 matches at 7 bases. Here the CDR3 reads CASSLLSGTANSPLHF. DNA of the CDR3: TGTGCCAGCAGTTTACTTTCTGGGACAGCAAATTCACCCCTCCACTTT.